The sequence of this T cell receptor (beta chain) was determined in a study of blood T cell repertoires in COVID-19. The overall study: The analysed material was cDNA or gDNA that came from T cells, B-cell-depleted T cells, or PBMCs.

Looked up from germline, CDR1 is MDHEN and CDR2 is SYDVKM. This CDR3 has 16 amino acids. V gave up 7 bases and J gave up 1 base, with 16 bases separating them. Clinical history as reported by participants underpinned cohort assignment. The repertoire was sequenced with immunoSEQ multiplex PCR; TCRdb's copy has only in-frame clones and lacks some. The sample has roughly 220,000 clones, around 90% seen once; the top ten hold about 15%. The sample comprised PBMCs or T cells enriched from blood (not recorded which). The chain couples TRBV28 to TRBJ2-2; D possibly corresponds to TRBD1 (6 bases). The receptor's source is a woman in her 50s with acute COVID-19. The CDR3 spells CASTHGTGQNTGELFF. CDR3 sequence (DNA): TGTGCCAGCACCCATGGAACGGGACAGAACACCGGGGAGCTGTTTTTT.